This is a list of T cell receptor beta chains from one sample in a study of T cell responses to AZD1222 COVID-19 vaccine. Data came from immunoSEQ multiplex PCR; TCRdb stores just in-frame clones and leaves some out. The sample has about 130,000 clones, about 89% seen once. This sample comprised peripheral blood, obtained 28 days after the second AZD1222 dose. The source is an adult who received the AZD1222 COVID-19 vaccine. Both conserved end residues are part of each CDR3. A row's size may be missing; if present it is once, few, many or a size class.

CDR3 protein	J gene	V gene	clone size
CASSLGQGYSPLHF	TRBJ1-6	TRBV11-2	-
CASSPTGARGTEAFF	TRBJ1-1	TRBV7-3	-
CASSPWTSGSVDYNEQFF	TRBJ2-1	TRBV18	-
CASSPPDRLFSNTEAFF	TRBJ1-1	TRBV7-2	-
CASSLNRHSEAFF	TRBJ1-1	TRBV12-3/TRBV12-4	-
CASSVVLAGGSTDTQYF	TRBJ2-3	TRBV9	-
CACPRDRHSGANVLTF	TRBJ2-6	TRBV30	-
CASSPQGPSTNEKLFF	TRBJ1-4	TRBV18	once
CASSQGALIGAEAFF	TRBJ1-1	TRBV19	-
CASSLTTYNSPLHF	TRBJ1-6	TRBV7-2	-
CASSVTGGEYNEQFF	TRBJ2-1	TRBV5-1	-
CASSLRGRGSYEQYF	TRBJ2-7	TRBV3-1/TRBV3-2	-
CASSFDTGELFF	TRBJ2-2	TRBV11-3	-
CSASYGGKDGELFF	TRBJ2-2	TRBV20-1	-
CASSPRTGGHQPQHF	TRBJ1-5	TRBV18	-
CASRRTVLNTEAFF	TRBJ1-1	TRBV4-1	-
CASSSSRGRNYGYTF	TRBJ1-2	TRBV7-8	few
CASSPNSGEGETQYF	TRBJ2-5	TRBV7-9	once